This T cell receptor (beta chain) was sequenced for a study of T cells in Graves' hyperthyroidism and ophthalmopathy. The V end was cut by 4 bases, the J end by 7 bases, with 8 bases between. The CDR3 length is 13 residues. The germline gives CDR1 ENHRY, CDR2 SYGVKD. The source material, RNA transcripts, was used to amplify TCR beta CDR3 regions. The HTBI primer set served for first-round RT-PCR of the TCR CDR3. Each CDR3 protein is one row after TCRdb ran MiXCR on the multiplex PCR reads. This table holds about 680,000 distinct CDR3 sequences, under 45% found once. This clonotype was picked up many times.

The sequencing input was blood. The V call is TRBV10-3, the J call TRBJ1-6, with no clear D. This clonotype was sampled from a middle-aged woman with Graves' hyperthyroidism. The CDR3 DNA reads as TGTGCCATCAGTGGAGGGAGGAATTCACCCCTCCACTTT. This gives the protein CAISGGRNSPLHF.